Described below is a single T cell receptor (beta chain) sequence and its context. This clonotype was counted once. Its specific antigen is unknown. No clone much larger than this one lies a single base away; base qualities are absent. A lone read offers only weak evidence. The library relied on 5' RACE. Instrument used: Illumina HiSeq 2500. The second PCR ran for roughly 6 to 11 cycles and used a J-beta primer mix along with a sample-barcoded 5' primer. A template-switch 5' adaptor carrying 12 random nucleotides introduced a unique molecular identifier onto each TCR beta cDNA molecule. Each sample yielded at least 3 million CDR3-containing paired-end reads. First-strand cDNA was synthesized from all RNA with the Mint cDNA synthesis kit, primed by a TRBC-specific oligonucleotide. After uracil-DNA glycosylase treatment, a first 18-cycle PCR used universal primers M1SS and BC2_uni_R on all cDNA. As for the authors' bioinformatics: Normalization of each sample was performed by random selection of 1 million high-quality reads, each carrying a distinct molecular identifier. Reads with shared molecular identifiers were discarded instead of being binned into consensus sequences. MiTCR, run with a Q25 quality threshold and the strictest error-elimination algorithm, handled CDR3 identification, clonotype clustering and error correction. Lower-bound total TCR beta diversity was estimated with a nonparametric unseen species model using Euler transformation. The public reads were reprocessed in TCRdb via fastp at Q25 and MiXCR, keeping in-frame beta chains. Rows are combined by CDR3 protein, so each entry shows the most common genes and DNA. The V and J calls come from TCRdb's annotation, not from the publication. The sample table contains around 790,000 distinct CDR3 sequences; only one count was recorded for 40% to 50% of them. Approximately 20% of the sample goes to the ten largest clones.

The sample belongs to a study of blood T cells in healthy people across ages (dated by TCRdb to about 2015). Context from the whole study: In model experiments, template switching captured roughly one uniquely barcoded TCR beta cDNA molecule for every two T cells. To avoid experimental bias, donors of different ages were randomly spread across the sequencing lanes. Donors were grouped into four age groups: young (average approximately 16 years), middle-aged (under 40), aged (around 56) and long-lived (82). Using the same blood draw, the study looked at two additional independent replicas of 1 million unique cDNA reads for two donors, one aged 18 to 29 and the other aged 80 or older. Age-related changes in TCR beta repertoire diversity were measured in the study by deep sequencing normalized with unique cDNA molecular identifiers. Overall study results and their limits: Because the CMV infection status of the donors was unknown, age-related changes in expanded clonotypes may potentially have been confounded. Since profiling was done on bulk unsorted PBMCs, naive and antigen-experienced compartments could not be conclusively compared. Total diversity estimates from one million sequenced T cells were considered lower bounds and underestimates. The percentage of naive T cells measured by flow cytometry correlated strongly with observed TCR beta diversity. As age increased, observed TCR beta diversity per million T cells dropped in a roughly linear way, and a significant reduction was already evident by age about 40. Compared with the aged group, the long-lived group had more naive CD4+ T cells, fewer expanded clones and increased TCR diversity, a pattern suggesting age selection.

The donors were 40 or so Caucasian individuals from Russia, aged about 6 to 100 years, who were systemically healthy. Each donor gave about 9.8 milliliters of peripheral blood, drawn into EDTA-treated Vacutainer tubes. Ficoll-Paque density-gradient centrifugation was used to isolate PBMCs, with at least 6.5 million per sample. Total RNA, at least 5 micrograms per sample, was extracted from PBMCs with Trizol reagent. For every donor, flow cytometry on a PBMC aliquot measured the percentage of naive CD45RAhigh/CD27high T cells. Sequences SGDLS (CDR1) and YYNGEE (CDR2) are obtained from the germline V gene. Inclusive of the bounding cysteine and phenylalanine, the CDR3 is 14 residues long. Only the CDR3 part of the read is kept: 42 bases, read in frame from the first base. V and J lose 4 bases and 2 bases, and a span of 12 bases separates them.

The TCR comes from a man in his 60s in good health. The chain uses TRBV9 and TRBJ2-5, with the D gene too uncertain to name. The source material was blood. The nucleotide sequence is given as TGTGCCAGCAGCCCGCTTATTGGGCAAGAGACCCAGTACTTC. It translates as CASSPLIGQETQYF.